Listed below are T cell receptor beta chains from one sample, sequenced in a study of blood T cell repertoires in COVID-19. TCRdb's table, derived via immunoSEQ multiplex PCR, lists solely in-frame clones and lacks some. The sample has fewer than 55,000 clones; approximately 80% are singletons. Sequencing input: peripheral blood. These receptors were collected from a man aged 70-80 years with active COVID-19. Both conserved end residues are part of each CDR3. The D gene is left open where the match is weak. Size tells how often a clone was seen (once, few, many) or the class of an expanded clone, and some rows leave it out.

>TRBV4-2|.|TRBJ2-7|TRBD1|16
CASSQEQGAGHYEQYF
TGTGCCAGCAGCCAAGAACAGGGGGCTGGGCACTACGAGCAGTACTTC
>TRBV7-2|.|TRBJ2-7|.|14
CASSLVRGRYEQYF
TGTGCCAGCAGCTTAGTCAGGGGGAGGTACGAGCAGTACTTC
>TRBV5-5|few|TRBJ2-2|TRBD1|15
CASSLRQGAPGELFF
TGTGCCAGCAGCTTAAGACAGGGGGCCCCCGGGGAGCTGTTTTTT
>TRBV7-8|.|TRBJ1-5|.|14
CASSGVGQNQPQHF
TGTGCCAGCAGCGGAGTGGGGCAAAATCAGCCCCAGCATTTT
>TRBV18|.|TRBJ1-2|.|15
CASSPPGATNYGYTF
TGTGCCAGCTCACCACCAGGGGCGACTAACTATGGCTACACCTTC
>TRBV7-2|once|TRBJ2-1|.|12
CASSLALNEQFF
TGTGCCAGCAGCTTAGCCCTCAATGAGCAGTTCTTC
>TRBV7-6|.|TRBJ2-1|.|15
CASSDQGSLYNEQFF
TGTGCCAGCAGCGACCAGGGGTCCCTATACAATGAGCAGTTCTTC
>TRBV5-6|once|TRBJ1-6|.|17
CASSWNPRFTYNSPLHF
TGTGCCAGCAGCTGGAATCCGAGGTTTACCTATAATTCACCCCTCCACTTT
>TRBV18|once|TRBJ2-1|.|14
CASSPPTARNEQFF
TGTGCCAGCTCACCACCGACAGCTCGCAATGAGCAGTTCTTC
>TRBV4-3|.|TRBJ2-5|.|20
CASSQEVGPGALGLQETQYF
TGCGCCAGCAGCCAAGAGGTTGGGCCAGGGGCCCTTGGTCTCCAAGAGACCCAGTACTTC
>TRBV7-2|.|TRBJ1-5|.|14
CASSTQHSNQPQHF
TGTGCCAGCAGCACACAGCATAGCAATCAGCCCCAGCATTTT
>TRBV5-4|.|TRBJ1-2|.|16
CASSLVGRASNYGYTF
TGTGCCAGCAGCTTGGTGGGCAGGGCCTCTAACTATGGCTACACCTTC
>TRBV29-1|.|TRBJ2-3|TRBD2|15
CSVRMSTSKGDTQYF
TGCAGCGTCCGGATGTCGACTAGCAAGGGGGATACGCAGTATTTT
>TRBV6-1|.|TRBJ1-4|TRBD1|15
CASSEGTGSNEKLFF
TGTGCCAGCAGTGAAGGGACAGGGTCTAATGAAAAACTGTTTTTT
>TRBV12-3/TRBV12-4|.|TRBJ1-3|.|12
CASSPRRNTIYF
TGTGCCAGCAGTCCCCGTAGAAACACCATATATTTT
>TRBV4-3|.|TRBJ2-5|.|13
CASSQDTRETQYF
TGCGCCAGCAGCCAAGATACTAGAGAGACCCAGTACTTC
>TRBV6-2/TRBV6-3|.|TRBJ1-6|.|14
CASSLPGFNSPLHF
TGTGCCAGCAGTTTACCGGGGTTTAATTCACCCCTCCACTTT
>TRBV9|.|TRBJ1-2|TRBD1|14
CASSVGGQGYGYTF
TGTGCCAGCAGCGTAGGTGGACAGGGTTATGGCTACACCTTC
>TRBV7-9|.|TRBJ2-7|.|14
CASSLNTGVYEQYF
TGTGCCAGCAGCTTAAATACAGGCGTCTACGAGCAGTACTTC
>TRBV5-1|.|TRBJ1-6|.|16
CASSSALTGVDSPLHF
TGCGCCAGCAGCTCTGCTTTAACGGGGGTAGATTCACCCCTCCACTTT
>TRBV2|.|TRBJ2-5|TRBD1|12
CASSEQGPTQYF
TGTGCCAGCAGCGAACAGGGGCCGACCCAGTACTTC
>TRBV19|once|TRBJ2-4|TRBD2|16
CASSRGEGLAKNIQYF
TGTGCCAGTAGCAGAGGGGAGGGCCTAGCCAAAAACATTCAGTACTTC
>TRBV7-8|.|TRBJ2-5|TRBD1|15
CASSQTGGQGKTQYF
TGTGCCAGCAGTCAGACAGGGGGACAGGGGAAGACCCAGTACTTC